This T cell receptor (beta chain) was recorded in a study of T cells in Graves' hyperthyroidism and ophthalmopathy. Using RNA transcripts as the source, TCR beta CDR3 regions were amplified. An initial round of RT-PCR targeting the TCR CDR3 relied on the HTBI primer set. Via MiXCR, TCRdb re-called the multiplex PCR reads, giving one row per CDR3 protein. The table records fewer than 750,000 distinct CDR3 sequences, approximately 44% of them present only once. This clonotype occurred many times. The germline V gene encodes CDR1 LNHDA and CDR2 SQIVND (reference sequence). This CDR3 is built from 16 residues. The junction had 19 bases not matched to a gene; V was cut back by 9 bases and J by 7 bases.

The J gene is TRBJ2-7, the V gene TRBV19; 9 bases match TRBD1. The sample comprised peripheral blood or thyroid tissue (not recorded which). This receptor was taken from a woman aged 18-29 years with Graves' hyperthyroidism. CDR3 nucleotides: TGTGCCAGCTCGAGCATTGGGAACAGGGGGCTGAGAGAGCAGTACTTC. It encodes CASSSIGNRGLREQYF. The complete variable domain, with remaining parts taken from reference TRBV19 and TRBJ2-7, reads DGGITQSPKYLFRKEGQNVTLSCEQNLNHDAMYWYRQDPGQGLRLIYYSQIVNDFQKGDIAEGYSVSREKKESFPLTVTSAQKNPTAFYLCASSSIGNRGLREQYFGPGTRLTVT.